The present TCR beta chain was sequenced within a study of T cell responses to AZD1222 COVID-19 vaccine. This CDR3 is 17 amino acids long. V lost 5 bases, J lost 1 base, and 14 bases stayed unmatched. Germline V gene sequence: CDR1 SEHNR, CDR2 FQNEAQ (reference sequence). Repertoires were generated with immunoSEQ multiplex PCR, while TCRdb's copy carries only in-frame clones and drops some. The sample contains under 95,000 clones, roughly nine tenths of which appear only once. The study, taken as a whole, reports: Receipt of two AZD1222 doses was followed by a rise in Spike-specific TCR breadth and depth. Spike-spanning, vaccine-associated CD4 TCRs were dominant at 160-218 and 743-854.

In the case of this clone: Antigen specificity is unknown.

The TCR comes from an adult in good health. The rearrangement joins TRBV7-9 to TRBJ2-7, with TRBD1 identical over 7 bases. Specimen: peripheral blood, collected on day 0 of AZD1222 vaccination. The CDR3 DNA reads TGTGCCAGCAGCGCAAAAACGGGGACAGAGCGGTCCTACGAGCAGTACTTC. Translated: CASSAKTGTERSYEQYF.